Listed below are T cell receptor beta chains from one sample, sequenced in a study of sequential checkpoint blockade in melanoma. Generated by immunoSEQ multiplex PCR, the TCRdb table keeps only in-frame clones and is missing some. The data contain around 18,000 clones, approximately 58% of them singletons. Material: CD8+ T cells sorted from blood (inferred from file names), obtained from a patient given nivolumab and ipilimumab in sequence. These receptors were taken from a human donor with melanoma. CDR3s include the opening cysteine and the closing phenylalanine or tryptophan. D genes are given only for firm matches. Rows give clone size only sometimes, using once, few, many, or a class for an expanded clone.

v_call	j_call	d_call	clone_size	cdr3_nt	cdr3_aa
TRBV5-4	TRBJ1-3	.	.	TGTGCCAGCAGCAGCTGGACAGCATACTCTGGAAACACCATATATTTT	CASSSWTAYSGNTIYF
TRBV4-1	TRBJ2-7	TRBD2	.	TGCGCCAGCAGCCAAGATCGAGCGGGAGTGTACGAGCAGTACTTC	CASSQDRAGVYEQYF
TRBV21-1	TRBJ2-7	.	few	TGTGCCAGCAGCAAAGCGAGGGCAAGCACCTACGAGCAGTACTTC	CASSKARASTYEQYF
TRBV7-9	TRBJ1-2	TRBD1	.	TGTGCCAGCAGTACAGGGGGAGATGGCTACACCTTC	CASSTGGDGYTF
TRBV7-6	TRBJ2-7	.	.	TGTGCCAGCACGGACAATGAGCAGTACTTC	CASTDNEQYF
TRBV4-1	TRBJ2-1	TRBD1	.	TGCGCCAGCAGCCAAGTCACAGGGGGCGATGAGCAGTTCTTC	CASSQVTGGDEQFF
TRBV6-5	TRBJ1-3	.	few	TGTGCCAGCAGCGCAATCACTTACTCTGGAAACACCATATATTTT	CASSAITYSGNTIYF
TRBV5-8	TRBJ2-7	TRBD2	.	TGTGCCAGCCCCCAAGGGACTAGCGGGAGGTACGAGCAGTACTTC	CASPQGTSGRYEQYF
TRBV7-9	TRBJ1-2	.	few	TGTGCCAGCAGTCCCCCCGGGGACTATGGCTACACCTTC	CASSPPGDYGYTF
TRBV9	TRBJ1-4	TRBD1	medium-sized	TGTGCCAGCAGCGTAGGGGACAGGGCGACTAATGAAAAACTGTTTTTT	CASSVGDRATNEKLFF
TRBV7-9	TRBJ2-5	.	few	TGTGCCAGCAGCTTAGCGTGGGAGACCCAGTACTTC	CASSLAWETQYF
TRBV4-1	TRBJ2-7	TRBD2	once	TGCGCCAGCAGCCAAGAGGGACTAGCGGGAGACGAGCAGTACTTC	CASSQEGLAGDEQYF
TRBV2	TRBJ2-7	TRBD1	few	TGTGCCAGCAGTGGGACAGGGGCCTACGAGCAGTACTTC	CASSGTGAYEQYF
TRBV4-1	TRBJ2-5	.	.	TGCGCCAGCAGCCAAGGGAGGGGAACCGAGACCCAGTACTTC	CASSQGRGTETQYF
TRBV11-2	TRBJ2-3	TRBD2	.	TGTGCCAGCAGCCCAACTAGCGGAACCACAGATACGCAGTATTTT	CASSPTSGTTDTQYF
TRBV6-5	TRBJ2-7	TRBD2	.	TGTGCCAGCACCGGGGGGGGCTCCTACGAGCAGTACTTC	CASTGGGSYEQYF
TRBV15	TRBJ1-4	.	few	TGTGCCACCAGCACAGGGGCAACTAATGAAAAACTGTTTTTT	CATSTGATNEKLFF
TRBV13	TRBJ2-1	.	.	TGTGCCAGCAGCTTAGGGGGGGGAGCCGCCTACAATGAGCAGTTCTTC	CASSLGGGAAYNEQFF
TRBV30	TRBJ2-3	TRBD2	.	TGTGCCTGGAGTGTAGGCGGAGAACTAGCGGTAAACTGGGGCGATACGCAGTATTTT	CAWSVGGELAVNWGDTQYF
TRBV14	TRBJ1-2	.	few	TGTGCCAGCAGCCCGCGGGTAGGTAGGGCTAACTATGGCTACACCTTC	CASSPRVGRANYGYTF
TRBV7-9	TRBJ1-1	.	.	TGTGCCAGCAGCCCTTCCCTGAACACTGAAGCTTTCTTT	CASSPSLNTEAFF
TRBV27	TRBJ2-1	.	.	TGTGCCAGCAGTTTAATACAGGGTGTTCCTGGGAACGAGTTCTTC	CASSLIQGVPGNEFF
TRBV5-6	TRBJ2-7	.	few	TGTGCCAGCAGTTTTACCAGGGAAATGGCCAACGAGCAGTACTTC	CASSFTREMANEQYF
TRBV6-1	TRBJ2-7	TRBD2	.	TGTGCCAGCAGTGCCCCTAGCGGGAGGGGGTACGAGCAGTACTTC	CASSAPSGRGYEQYF
TRBV18	TRBJ1-3	TRBD1	.	TGTGCCAGCTCCTCCACCGGGACAGGCCTCCTTCACTCTGGAAACACCATATATTTT	CASSSTGTGLLHSGNTIYF
TRBV6-5	TRBJ1-4	TRBD1	.	TGTGCCAGCTGGGACAGGGGTGGTGAAAAACTGTTTTTT	CASWDRGGEKLFF
TRBV6-1	TRBJ1-5	.	.	TGTGCCAGCAGTTCGGGGGGCTCCAATCAGCCCCAGCATTTT	CASSSGGSNQPQHF
TRBV6-1	TRBJ1-2	.	.	TGTGCCAGCAGTGAATGGGGGGACTATGGCTACACCTTC	CASSEWGDYGYTF
TRBV7-6	TRBJ2-1	TRBD1	.	TGTGCCAGCAGCCGCCGCTCCGGGACAGAGTACAATGAGCAGTTCTTC	CASSRRSGTEYNEQFF
TRBV6-5	TRBJ1-6	.	.	TGTGCCAGCAGTTACACGACAGGTTGGGGGAATTCACCCCTCCACTTT	CASSYTTGWGNSPLHF
TRBV10-3	TRBJ2-7	TRBD1	.	TGTGCCATCAGTGAGCCAGCGGGACAGGGGTCCTACGAGCAGTACTTC	CAISEPAGQGSYEQYF
TRBV5-6	TRBJ2-1	TRBD2	.	TGTGCCAGCAGCTTGACTAGCGGGGGGTATAATGAGCAGTTCTTC	CASSLTSGGYNEQFF
TRBV10-2	TRBJ2-7	.	.	TGCGCCAGCAGTGAGCCGCAAGGAGTCCGCGAGCAGTACTTC	CASSEPQGVREQYF
TRBV5-1	TRBJ1-1	.	.	TGCGCCAGCAGCTTAAAAAACAGCAACCCGAACACTGAAGCTTTCTTT	CASSLKNSNPNTEAFF
TRBV30	TRBJ1-4	.	.	TGTGCCTGGAGTGTACTAACGAATGAAAAACTGTTTTTT	CAWSVLTNEKLFF
TRBV6-6	TRBJ2-7	TRBD1	.	TGTGCCAGCAGTTACGGGACAGGGGCCTACGAGCAGTACTTC	CASSYGTGAYEQYF
TRBV2	TRBJ1-5	.	.	TGTGCCAGCAGTGAAAGGTGGGCAGGGTTGTATCAGCCCCAGCATTTT	CASSERWAGLYQPQHF
TRBV7-8	TRBJ2-5	.	.	TGTGCCAGCAGCTGGGTTAGCGGTTCCCAAGAGACCCAGTACTTC	CASSWVSGSQETQYF
TRBV6-5	TRBJ1-1	.	.	TGTGCCAGCAGTTACGGGGCCCACACTGAAGCTTTCTTT	CASSYGAHTEAFF
TRBV6-5	TRBJ1-5	.	.	TGTGCCAGCAGTAAAACAGGGTGGAGCAATCAGCCCCAGCATTTT	CASSKTGWSNQPQHF
TRBV19	TRBJ1-5	TRBD1	few	TGTGCCAGTAGTCCCCGACAGGGGCCCTCGGGCAATCAGCCCCAGCATTTT	CASSPRQGPSGNQPQHF
TRBV28	TRBJ1-6	TRBD1	medium-sized	TGTGCCAGTGGGACAGCGCTCAATTCACCCCTCCACTTT	CASGTALNSPLHF
TRBV29-1	TRBJ2-2	.	few	TGCAGCATTCACATGGACACCGGGGAGCTGTTTTTT	CSIHMDTGELFF
TRBV2	TRBJ2-7	.	few	TGTGCCAGCAGTGTAGGCGGAGGCCCCTACGAGCAGTACTTC	CASSVGGGPYEQYF
TRBV2	TRBJ2-7	TRBD1	.	TGTGCCAGCAGCTCCGGGACAGGGACCTACGAGCAGTACTTC	CASSSGTGTYEQYF
TRBV15	TRBJ1-2	.	.	TGTGCCACCAGCAGAGAACTCTTAGGGACACATGGCTACACCTTC	CATSRELLGTHGYTF
TRBV28	TRBJ1-1	.	.	TGTGCCAGCAGTCCTGAAGGGGGGAGGGCTGCTTTCTTT	CASSPEGGRAAFF
TRBV27	TRBJ2-1	.	few	TGTGCCAGCAGCGTAGATCGGCTAGCGAACAATGAGCAGTTCTTC	CASSVDRLANNEQFF
TRBV6-5	TRBJ1-1	.	.	TGTGCCAGCAGTCCCGCCCGGGGGGCTGAAGCTTTCTTT	CASSPARGAEAFF
TRBV7-6	TRBJ2-1	.	.	TGTGCCAGCAGCTTAGCGATACAGGGAATTAATGAGCAGTTCTTC	CASSLAIQGINEQFF
TRBV6-5	TRBJ1-2	.	few	TGTGCCAGCAGTTACGGGCCCTTCTCTAACTATGGCTACACCTTC	CASSYGPFSNYGYTF
TRBV29-1	TRBJ2-2	TRBD2	.	TGCAGCGTTGAAGGGTTAGCGGGAGGGTTAGACACCGGGGAGCTGTTTTTT	CSVEGLAGGLDTGELFF
TRBV28	TRBJ2-7	TRBD2	.	TGTGCCAGCACCTTACTAGCGGGCTACGAGCAGTACTTC	CASTLLAGYEQYF
TRBV4-2	TRBJ2-1	.	.	TGTGCCAGCAGCCAAGATGGTACTAACTACAATGAGCAGTTCTTC	CASSQDGTNYNEQFF